This T cell receptor (beta chain) was observed in a study of Ad26.COV2.S vaccination and SARS-CoV-2 variants. The overall study: Trial arm assignment for the donor was COV1001 Ad26.COV2.S. The study gave Ad26.COV2.S intramuscularly, once or twice 56 days apart.

About this clone itself: Its antigen is unknown.

The V gene end was trimmed by 4 bases and the J gene end by 5 bases; junction bases not matched to a gene: 10. The CDR3 extends over 16 amino acids. Germline lookup yields CDR1 MNHNY and CDR2 SVGAGI (reference sequence). The study's findings and limits: Whether participants received vaccine or placebo, their non-spike TCR breadth was similar.

Here immunoSEQ multiplex PCR was the method, and the copy in TCRdb shows in-frame clones only, minus some. The sample lists around 400,000 clones, around 82% occurring once. Treatment in this sample: about 20 received Ad26.COV2.S at low or high dose, single or two shots; about 5 received placebo; per-sample allocation not given. On day 63 after the first injection, vaccine and placebo recipients gave samples. Built on an Ad26 vector, the vaccine expressed Wuhan-strain SARS-CoV-2 spike. V and J are TRBV6-6 and TRBJ2-1, with 8 nucleotides matching TRBD2. The TCR was taken from a person aged 18-65 years who received the Ad26.COV2.S COVID-19 vaccine or a placebo. Material: peripheral blood, obtained in a trial of Ad26.COV2.S vaccine versus placebo. The CDR3 DNA follows: TGTGCCAGCAGTTCGACTACTAGCGGAGGTCACAATGAGCAGTTCTTC. Protein: CASSSTTSGGHNEQFF.